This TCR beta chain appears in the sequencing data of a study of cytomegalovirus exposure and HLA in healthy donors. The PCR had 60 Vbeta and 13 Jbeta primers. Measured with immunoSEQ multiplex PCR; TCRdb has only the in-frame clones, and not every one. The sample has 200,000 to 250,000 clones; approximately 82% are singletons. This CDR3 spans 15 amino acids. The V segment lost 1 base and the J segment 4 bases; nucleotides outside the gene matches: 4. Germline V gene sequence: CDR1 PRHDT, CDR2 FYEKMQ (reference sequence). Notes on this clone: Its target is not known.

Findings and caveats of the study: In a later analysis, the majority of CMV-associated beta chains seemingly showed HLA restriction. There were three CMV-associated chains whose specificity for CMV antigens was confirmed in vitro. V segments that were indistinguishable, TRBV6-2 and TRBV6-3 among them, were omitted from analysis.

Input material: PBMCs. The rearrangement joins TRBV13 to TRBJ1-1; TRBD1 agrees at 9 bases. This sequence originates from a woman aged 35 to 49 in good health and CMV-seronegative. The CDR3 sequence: CASSLDRTGATEAFF. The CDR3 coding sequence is TGTGCCAGCAGCTTAGACCGGACAGGGGCCACTGAAGCTTTCTTT.